Listed here are 4 T cell receptor beta chains from one sample, sequenced in a study of neurological immune-mediated disorders. The time point is: longitudinal time-point 3. One entry per CDR3 protein, called by TCRdb with MiXCR from the 5' RACE reads. Of roughly 45,000 distinct CDR3 sequences detected, less than 15% appear once; the ten largest clones hold about an eighth. Sequenced: PBMCs. The receptor set was obtained from a man aged 25 to 40 in good health.

This clonotype was seen ten or more times. The CDR3 spells CASRVAGGDNEQFF. DNA of the CDR3: TGTGCCAGCAGGGTAGCGGGAGGGGACAATGAGCAGTTCTTC. The chain employs TRBV6-1 and TRBJ2-1; 11 bases fit TRBD2. CDR1 and CDR2 from the germline V gene are MNHNS and SASEGT. V shed 6 bases and J 5 bases; nucleotides not matched to a gene: 3. This CDR3 is 14 amino acids long.

The CDR3: CASSTAASGPYNEQFF. In DNA, the CDR3 is TGTGCCAGCTCAACAGCGGCCTCGGGACCCTACAATGAGCAGTTCTTC. The rearrangement links TRBV18 to TRBJ2-1; either TRBD1 or TRBD2 may fit D (5 bases each). The V gene lost 5 bases and the J gene lost 2 bases, with 16 bases spanning the gap. Germline V gives CDR1 KGHSH, CDR2 LQKENI. The CDR3 is 16 residues long.

This clonotype was counted at least ten times. The rearrangement joins TRBV5-1 to TRBJ1-1; TRBD1 matches at 8 bases. This CDR3 is built from 17 residues. The germline V gene encodes CDR1 SGHRS and CDR2 YFSETQ. The V gene end was trimmed by 2 bases and the J gene end by 0 bases; junction bases not matched to a gene: 9. For the CDR3, the DNA is TGCGCCAGCAGCTTACCCCGGGACAGGAGTGTGAACACTGAAGCTTTCTTT. Translating it yields CASSLPRDRSVNTEAFF.

This clonotype was seen more than once but under ten times. The chain links TRBV7-3 to TRBJ2-2, with a weak D call TRBD1 (6 bases). V lost 0 bases and J 4 bases, leaving 12 bases between the germline ends. Germline CDR1 is SGHTA and CDR2 is FQGTGA. The CDR3 consists of 16 residues. CDR3 sequence (DNA): TGTGCCAGCAGCTTAACGGGGACATGGATCACCGGGGAGCTGTTTTTT. This gives the protein CASSLTGTWITGELFF.